One sample yielded the 28 T cell receptor beta chains listed below, sequenced in a study of shared T cell receptors in the human thymus. Only in-frame clones appear in the TCRdb table, and some are missing; sequencing was by immunoSEQ multiplex PCR. The table records hundreds of thousands of clones, around 87% of them present only once. These data were likewise used in another study, on human thymus T cells.

Material for sequencing was thymocytes. The receptors shown here come from a boy in the first two years of life with a congenital heart defect.

The rearrangement uses TRBV25-1 and TRBJ2-3; 9 bases fit TRBD2. CDR1 is MGHDK, CDR2 SYGVNS, per germline. V lost 6 bases to trimming and J lost 6 bases; unmatched junction nucleotides: 7. The CDR3 spans 14 residues. In DNA, the CDR3 is TGTGCCAGCAGATACAGCGGGAGGACTGATACGCAGTATTTT. This translates into CASRYSGRTDTQYF.

The rearrangement links TRBV5-8 to TRBJ1-1, with D perhaps TRBD1 (5 bases). Germline V gene lookup returns CDR1 SGHTS and CDR2 YDEGEE. V lost 4 bases and J 0 bases, leaving 16 bases between the germline ends. This CDR3 is 16 amino acids long. As DNA, the CDR3 is TGTGCCAGCAGCAAGGACACCAGGTTCATGAACACTGAAGCTTTCTTT. The encoded protein is CASSKDTRFMNTEAFF.

The rearrangement joins TRBV4-2 to TRBJ2-5, with 8 bases that match TRBD1. V shed 4 bases and J 5 bases; nucleotides not matched to a gene: 9. Germline CDR1 reads LGHNA; CDR2 reads YNFKEQ. CDR3 length equals 15 residues. CDR3 loop: CASSPGQVSGETQYF. The CDR3 DNA reads as TGTGCCAGCAGCCCGGGACAGGTCTCGGGGGAGACCCAGTACTTC.

The V and J genes are TRBV11-2 and TRBJ1-5; D is undetermined. CDR3 length: 14 amino acids. The germline V gene encodes CDR1 SGHAT and CDR2 FQNNGV. Between the trimmed V and J ends, which lost 1 base and 5 bases, there was a span of 9 bases. DNA for the CDR3: TGTGCCAGCAGCTTAGCGGGGTCCGATCAGCCCCAGCATTTT. Its translation is CASSLAGSDQPQHF.

The chain employs TRBV27 and TRBJ2-7, with a tentative D call TRBD2 (5 bases). This CDR3 contains 15 residues. Per the germline V gene, CDR1 is MNHEY and CDR2 is SMNVEV (reference sequence). Trimming stripped 3 bases from V and 1 base from J, with 13 bases between. The CDR3 reads CASSFGGRGSYEQYF. Written as DNA, the CDR3 is TGTGCCAGCAGTTTTGGTGGGAGAGGGTCCTACGAGCAGTACTTC.

The chain carries TRBV7-9 and TRBJ2-3; TRBD2 might be the D (6 bases). The CDR3 spans 15 residues. Looked up from germline, CDR1 is SEHNR and CDR2 is FQNEAQ (reference sequence). Trimming removed 3 bases at V and 2 bases at J, with 12 bases between. The CDR3 sequence is CASSFRDFPTDTQYF. The CDR3 coding sequence is TGTGCCAGCAGCTTTCGGGACTTCCCCACAGATACGCAGTATTTT. The full variable domain, completed using reference TRBV7-9 and TRBJ2-3, is DTGVSQNPRHKITKRGQNVTFRCDPISEHNRLYWYRQTLGQGPEFLTYFQNEAQLEKSRLLSDRFSAERPKGSFSTLEIQRTEQGDSAMYLCASSFRDFPTDTQYFGPGTRLTVL.

J is TRBJ2-3 and V is TRBV9, with a weak D call TRBD2 (6 bases). V was cut by 0 bases and J by 3 bases, with 11 bases left in between. The CDR3 totals 15 residues. Per the germline V gene, CDR1 is SGDLS and CDR2 is YYNGEE. CDR3 loop: CASSVEGGVTDTQYF. The CDR3, as DNA: TGTGCCAGCAGCGTAGAGGGCGGGGTGACAGATACGCAGTATTTT.

This clone was detected only a few times. The V call is TRBV6-1, the J call TRBJ1-3, with 7 nucleotides matching TRBD1. With 6 bases clipped from V and 3 bases from J, the junction kept 8 bases outside the gene matches. CDR1 is MNHNS, CDR2 SASEGT, per germline. The CDR3 is 15 residues long. The CDR3: CASSLLQGSGNTIYF. DNA for the CDR3: TGTGCCAGCAGCTTGCTACAGGGGAGTGGAAACACCATATATTTT.

The V gene is TRBV9, the J gene TRBJ2-7; D may be TRBD1 (6 bases). The CDR3 is 14 amino acids. The germline V and J ends were trimmed by 5 bases and 1 base, with 13 bases remaining between them. CDR1 SGDLS and CDR2 YYNGEE come from the germline V gene. The CDR3 DNA reads as TGTGCCAGCAGTTCCCGGGACATTTCCTACGAGCAGTACTTC. Its translation: CASSSRDISYEQYF.

This clone has just one count. The chain uses TRBV14 and TRBJ1-2, with D possibly matching TRBD1 (5 bases). V was clipped by 1 base and J by 4 bases, with 10 bases between them. Germline V gene sequence: CDR1 SGHDN, CDR2 FVKESK. This CDR3 has 14 amino acids. The CDR3 here is CASSQGKGIYGYTF. The CDR3 nucleotides are TGTGCCAGCAGCCAAGGGAAGGGGATCTATGGCTACACCTTC.

The rearrangement joins TRBV29-1 to TRBJ1-1; D unclear. The CDR3 has 12 residues. Trimming cost V 5 bases and J 3 bases, with 10 bases left between them. Germline V gene lookup returns CDR1 SQVTM and CDR2 ANQGSEA. The CDR3 spells CSVFFTDTEAFF. The CDR3 nucleotides are TGCAGCGTTTTCTTCACGGACACTGAAGCTTTCTTT.

The chain combines TRBV6-1 with TRBJ2-2, with D tentatively TRBD2 (5 bases). Per germline, CDR1 MNHNS and CDR2 SASEGT. V lost 7 bases, J lost 6 bases, and 12 bases lay in between. There are 13 residues in the CDR3. In DNA form, the CDR3 reads TGTGCCAGCAAGCTTGAGGGCTCCGGGGAGCTGTTTTTT. This gives the protein CASKLEGSGELFF.

This chain joins TRBV4-1 and TRBJ1-4; 7 bases map to TRBD1. The V gene end was trimmed by 0 bases and the J gene end by 8 bases; junction bases not matched to a gene: 12. Germline V gene data show CDR1 as MGHRA and CDR2 as YSYEKL. This CDR3 has 17 amino acids. CDR3 DNA: TGCGCCAGCAGCCAAGAAGGACAGGCCCGGAGGGACGAAAAACTGTTTTTT. Its protein is CASSQEGQARRDEKLFF.

This clone was observed a handful of times. Other DNA sequences in this sample translate to the same CDR3. V is TRBV6-5 and J is TRBJ1-6; D is ambiguous. The CDR3 is made up of 15 amino acids. The V end was cut by 2 bases, the J end by 4 bases, with 9 bases between. Germline CDR1 is MNHEY and CDR2 is SVGAGI. In nucleotides, the CDR3 is TGTGCCAGCAGTTACCGTTTCGGGTATAATTCACCCCTCCACTTT. It encodes CASSYRFGYNSPLHF.

This clone has a handful of counts. The rearrangement joins TRBV7-9 to TRBJ1-5; 9 nucleotides align to TRBD1. Trimming cost V 5 bases and J 2 bases; bases outside gene matches: 7. Germline V gene sequence: CDR1 SEHNR, CDR2 FQNEAQ (reference sequence). This CDR3 is 16 amino acids long. The CDR3 region has the DNA TGTGCCAGCAGCCCGGGACAGGGTGTGGGCAATCAGCCCCAGCATTTT. Its protein product is CASSPGQGVGNQPQHF.

The gene calls are TRBV5-5 and TRBJ2-5; D is perhaps TRBD1 (5 bases). V shed 5 bases and J shed 5 bases, with 22 bases lying between them. The CDR3 is 16 residues long. Germline CDR1 and CDR2: SGHKS and YYEKEE (reference sequence). The CDR3 is CASSMDWGLDWETQYF. The CDR3, as DNA: TGTGCCAGCAGTATGGATTGGGGCCTAGACTGGGAGACCCAGTACTTC.

This clone was counted a single time. J is TRBJ1-2 and V is TRBV7-9; the D gene is possibly TRBD1 (6 bases). This CDR3 spans 14 amino acids. V gave up 6 bases and J gave up 8 bases, with 19 bases separating them. Germline CDR1 is SEHNR and CDR2 is FQNEAQ (reference sequence). The CDR3 nucleotides are TGTGCCAGCAGACCAGGGGTGCCTGTGATAGGCTACACCTTC. Translated, it gives CASRPGVPVIGYTF.

This clone was seen just once. The gene calls are TRBV19 and TRBJ1-2, with 8 bases aligning to TRBD1. The CDR3 length is 17 residues. CDR1 and CDR2 from the germline V gene are LNHDA and SQIVND (reference sequence). J gave up 0 bases and V 7 bases, and 13 bases lay outside the gene matches. The CDR3 coding sequence is TGTGCCAGTAAATTCGCCGAGACAGGGGTTGCTAACTATGGCTACACCTTC. It is translated as CASKFAETGVANYGYTF.

The chain combines TRBV10-3 with TRBJ2-1; D possibly corresponds to TRBD2 (5 bases). The V end was cut by 1 base, the J end by 9 bases, with 13 bases between. The germline gives CDR1 ENHRY, CDR2 SYGVKD. The CDR3 has 14 residues. The CDR3 is CAISEFTSTGEQFF. CDR3 coding DNA: TGTGCCATCAGTGAGTTTACTAGTACGGGTGAGCAGTTCTTC.

The rearrangement uses TRBV14 and TRBJ2-1; the D gene is possibly TRBD2 (5 bases). CDR1 is SGHDN, CDR2 FVKESK, per germline. V lost 0 bases, J lost 5 bases, and 20 bases lay in between. The CDR3 runs 18 residues. The CDR3 nucleotides read TGTGCCAGCAGCCAAGACTGGATGGCGGGTACCGATAACAATGAGCAGTTCTTC. Protein sequence: CASSQDWMAGTDNNEQFF.

This chain's CDR3 is CASSSEGETTSYEQYF. The DNA of the CDR3 is TGTGCCAGCAGCTCTGAGGGCGAGACGACTTCCTACGAGCAGTACTTC. The genes are TRBV9 and TRBJ2-7; tentative D call: TRBD2 (5 bases). CDR3 length: 16 amino acids. The V gene's germline CDR1 is SGDLS and CDR2 YYNGEE. With 4 bases removed from V and 1 base from J, the gap between germline ends came to 18 bases.

J is TRBJ2-2 and V is TRBV5-1; 9 bases match TRBD2. CDR3 length: 16 amino acids. Trimming at V came to 2 bases and at J to 7 bases, leaving 9 bases not matched to a gene. Germline CDR1 SGHRS, CDR2 YFSETQ. The CDR3 here is CASSFRGGRAFGELFF. Here the CDR3 DNA reads TGCGCCAGCAGCTTTCGTGGCGGGAGGGCATTCGGGGAGCTGTTTTTT.

The rearrangement links TRBV7-9 to TRBJ2-1; 10 bases line up with TRBD2. CDR3 length: 14 residues. Germline CDR1 and CDR2: SEHNR and FQNEAQ (reference sequence). V gave up 5 bases and J gave up 9 bases; unmatched junction bases: 7. The CDR3 protein is CASSGASGSSEQFF. The CDR3 DNA sequence: TGTGCCAGCAGCGGGGCTAGCGGGAGTAGTGAGCAGTTCTTC.

This chain connects TRBV10-3 to TRBJ1-6, with no clear D. CDR3 size: 13 residues. V was shortened by 0 bases and J by 9 bases, with 6 bases between the two germline ends. Germline assignment: CDR1 ENHRY and CDR2 SYGVKD. DNA for the CDR3: TGTGCCATCAGTGAGTCTCCCCGTTCACCCCTCCACTTT. It specifies CAISESPRSPLHF.

The chain carries TRBV19 and TRBJ2-5, with D maybe TRBD1 (5 bases). The CDR3 is made up of 13 amino acids. Germline CDR1 is LNHDA and CDR2 is SQIVND (reference sequence). With 1 base removed from V and 3 bases from J, the gap between germline ends came to 6 bases. The CDR3 sequence is CASSIVREETQYF. The CDR3 nucleotides read TGTGCCAGTAGTATAGTCAGGGAAGAGACCCAGTACTTC.

The V and J genes are TRBV5-1 and TRBJ2-1; possibly TRBD1 for D (6 bases). Trimming left V 0 bases short and J 2 bases short, with 12 bases between. This CDR3 spans 16 amino acids. In germline, CDR1 is SGHRS, CDR2 YFSETQ. Written as DNA, the CDR3 is TGCGCCAGCAGCTTGGTGGCAGGGGAACCCTACAATGAGCAGTTCTTC. Translation gives CASSLVAGEPYNEQFF.

The rearrangement links TRBV19 to TRBJ2-7; D gene ambiguous. The V and J ends lost 10 bases and 2 bases respectively, with 21 bases between them. The CDR3 extends over 15 amino acids. Germline assignment: CDR1 LNHDA and CDR2 SQIVND (reference sequence). CDR3 in DNA: TGTGCCACCCAGGCCCAGTCAACAGTCCCCTACGAGCAGTACTTC. It yields the protein CATQAQSTVPYEQYF.

The chain links TRBV7-8 to TRBJ2-7, with D maybe TRBD2 (5 bases). The V and J ends lost 1 base and 2 bases respectively, with 12 bases between them. The CDR3 length is 15 residues. CDR1 SGHVS and CDR2 FQNEAQ come from the germline V gene. CDR3 sequence (DNA): TGTGCCAGCAGCTTAGAGGCAGGTAGCGCCTACGAGCAGTACTTC. Translated, it gives CASSLEAGSAYEQYF.